This T cell receptor (beta chain) was documented in a study of T cell responses to AZD1222 COVID-19 vaccine. General study points: There were vaccine-associated CD4 TCRs across spike, dominant at 160-218 and 743-854. Vaccination with two AZD1222 doses was followed by a rise in Spike-specific TCR breadth and depth. Targeting of unmutated variant regions was reportedly seen in nearly half of spike-specific TCRs.

Libraries were prepared by immunoSEQ multiplex PCR; TCRdb keeps only in-frame clonotypes and omits some of them. The sample shows under 200,000 clones, around nine tenths of them seen only once. The V gene end was trimmed by 3 bases and the J gene end by 7 bases; junction bases not matched to a gene: 19. This CDR3 comprises 19 residues. Germline CDR1 GTSNPN, CDR2 SVGIG (reference sequence). As concerns this clone: The antigen remains undetermined.

This clonotype originated in an adult in good health. This sample comprised peripheral blood, obtained on day 0 of AZD1222 vaccination. The V call is TRBV30, the J call TRBJ1-6; TRBD1 matches 9 bases. Here the CDR3 DNA reads TGTGCCTGGAGGACCGGGACAGGGAGGGGGCAAGGTGGGAATTCACCCCTCCACTTT. The encoded protein is CAWRTGTGRGQGGNSPLHF.